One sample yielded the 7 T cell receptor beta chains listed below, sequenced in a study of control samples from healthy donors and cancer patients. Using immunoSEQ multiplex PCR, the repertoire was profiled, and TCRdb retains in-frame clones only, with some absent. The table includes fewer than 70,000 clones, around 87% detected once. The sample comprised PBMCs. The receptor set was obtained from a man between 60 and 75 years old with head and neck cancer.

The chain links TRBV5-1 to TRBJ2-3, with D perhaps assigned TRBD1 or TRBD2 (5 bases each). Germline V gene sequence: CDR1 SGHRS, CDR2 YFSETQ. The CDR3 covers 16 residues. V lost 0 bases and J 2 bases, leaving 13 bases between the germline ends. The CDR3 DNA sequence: TGCGCCAGCAGCTTGGCCGGGGCAGGAAACACAGATACGCAGTATTTT. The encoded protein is CASSLAGAGNTDTQYF.

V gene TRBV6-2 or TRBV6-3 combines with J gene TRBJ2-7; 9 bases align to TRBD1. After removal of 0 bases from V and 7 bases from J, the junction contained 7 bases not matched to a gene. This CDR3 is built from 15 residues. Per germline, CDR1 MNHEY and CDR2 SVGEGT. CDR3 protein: CASSYSGQGPLEQYF. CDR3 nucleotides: TGTGCCAGCAGTTACTCTGGACAGGGGCCGCTGGAGCAGTACTTC.

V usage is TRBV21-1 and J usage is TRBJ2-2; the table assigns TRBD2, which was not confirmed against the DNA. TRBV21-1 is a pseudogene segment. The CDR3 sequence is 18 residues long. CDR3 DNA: TGTGCCAGCAGCAAAGAACCTCATCGGGGGACGAACACCGGGGAGCTGTTTTTT. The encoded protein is CASSKEPHRGTNTGELFF.

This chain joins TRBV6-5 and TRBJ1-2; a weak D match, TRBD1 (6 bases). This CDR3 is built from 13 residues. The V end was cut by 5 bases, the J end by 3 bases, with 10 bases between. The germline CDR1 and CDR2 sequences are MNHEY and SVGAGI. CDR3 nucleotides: TGTGCCAGCAGTCCCTCAGGGGACTATGGCTACACCTTC. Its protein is CASSPSGDYGYTF.

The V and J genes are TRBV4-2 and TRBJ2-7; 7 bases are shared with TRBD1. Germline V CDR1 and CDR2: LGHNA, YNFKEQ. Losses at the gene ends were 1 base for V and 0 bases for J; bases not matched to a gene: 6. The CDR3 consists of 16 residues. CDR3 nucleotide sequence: TGTGCCAGCAGCCAAGCGGTCAGGACAGGCTCCTACGAGCAGTACTTC. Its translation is CASSQAVRTGSYEQYF.

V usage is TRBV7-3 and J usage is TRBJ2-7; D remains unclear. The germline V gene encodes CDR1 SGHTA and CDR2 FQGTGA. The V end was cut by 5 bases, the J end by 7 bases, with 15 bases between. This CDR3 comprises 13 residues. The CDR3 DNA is TGTGCCAGCAGCCTAAACCCTCTAAGAGAGCAGTACTTC. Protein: CASSLNPLREQYF.

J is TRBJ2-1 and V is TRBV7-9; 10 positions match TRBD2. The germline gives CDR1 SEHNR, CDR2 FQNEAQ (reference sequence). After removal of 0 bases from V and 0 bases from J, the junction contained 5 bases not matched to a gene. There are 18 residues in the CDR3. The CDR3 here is CASSLALLAGASYNEQFF. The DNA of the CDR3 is TGTGCCAGCAGCTTAGCGCTCCTAGCGGGAGCCTCCTACAATGAGCAGTTCTTC.